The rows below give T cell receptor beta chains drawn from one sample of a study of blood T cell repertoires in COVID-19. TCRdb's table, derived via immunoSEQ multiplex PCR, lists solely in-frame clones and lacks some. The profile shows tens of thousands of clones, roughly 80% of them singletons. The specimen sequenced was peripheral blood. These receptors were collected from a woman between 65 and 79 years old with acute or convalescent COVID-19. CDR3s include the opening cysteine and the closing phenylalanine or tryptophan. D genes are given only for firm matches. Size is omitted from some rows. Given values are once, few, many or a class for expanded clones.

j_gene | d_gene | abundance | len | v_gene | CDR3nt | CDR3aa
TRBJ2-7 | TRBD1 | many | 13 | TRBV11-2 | TGTGCCAGCAGCTTAGTGGAGTGGACAGGGAAGTACTTC | CASSLVEWTGKYF
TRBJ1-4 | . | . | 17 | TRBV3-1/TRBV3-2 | TGTGCCAGCAGCTCCTCGTCCTTCAGGGCAACTAATGAAAAACTGTTTTTT | CASSSSSFRATNEKLFF
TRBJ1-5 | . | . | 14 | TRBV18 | TGTGCCAGCTCACCAGGGCGAAGCAATCAGCCCCAGCATTTT | CASSPGRSNQPQHF
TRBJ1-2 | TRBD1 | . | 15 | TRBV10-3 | TGTGCCATCAGTTACCGGGACAGATACAACTATGGCTACACCTTC | CAISYRDRYNYGYTF
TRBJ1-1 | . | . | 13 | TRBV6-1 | TGTGCCAGCAGTGAACAGGACTACACTGAAGCTTTCTTT | CASSEQDYTEAFF
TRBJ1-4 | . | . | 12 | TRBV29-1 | TGCAGCGTCACCGAACAGCATGAAAAACTGTTTTTT | CSVTEQHEKLFF
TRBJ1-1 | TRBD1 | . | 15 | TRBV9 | TGTGCCAGCAGCGGACAGGGGCGAACTAACACTGAAGCTTTCTTT | CASSGQGRTNTEAFF
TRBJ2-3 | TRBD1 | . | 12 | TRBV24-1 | TGTGCCACCTCCCCGACAGGGTACTCGCAGTATTTT | CATSPTGYSQYF
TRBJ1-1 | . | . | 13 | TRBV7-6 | TGTGCCAGCAAACAACAGGTTGCCACTGAAGCTTTCTTT | CASKQQVATEAFF
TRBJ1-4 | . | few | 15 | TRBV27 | TGTGCCAGCAGGAAGATTCCGCCCGGGAATGAAAAACTGTTTTTT | CASRKIPPGNEKLFF
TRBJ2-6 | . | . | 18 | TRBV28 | TGTGCCAGCAGTTCTCCGGCGACACGGGGTTCTGGGGCCAACGTCCTGACTTTC | CASSSPATRGSGANVLTF
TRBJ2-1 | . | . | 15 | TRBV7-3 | TGTGCCAGCAGCTTACCCCGCCCAGGCGCGAATGAGCAGTTCTTC | CASSLPRPGANEQFF
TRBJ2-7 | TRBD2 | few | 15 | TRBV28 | TGTGCCAGCATTTCTGTTAGCGGGGGAGTCTACGAGCAGTACTTC | CASISVSGGVYEQYF
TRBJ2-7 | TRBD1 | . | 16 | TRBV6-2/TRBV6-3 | TGTGCCAGCAGTTACTCCGGACAGGGTGACCCCACCGAGCAGTACTTC | CASSYSGQGDPTEQYF
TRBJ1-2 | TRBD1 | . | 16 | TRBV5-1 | TGCGCCAGCAGCCCCACCTCCGGACAGGGTGGAAGGGGCTACACCTTC | CASSPTSGQGGRGYTF
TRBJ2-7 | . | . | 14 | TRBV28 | TGTGCCAGCAGCCGTTTATCGGTATCCTACGAGCAGTACTTC | CASSRLSVSYEQYF
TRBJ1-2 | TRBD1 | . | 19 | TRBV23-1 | TGCGCCAGCAGTCAATTTTCCTACGGGTTAGACAGGGATTACTATGGCTACACCTTC | CASSQFSYGLDRDYYGYTF
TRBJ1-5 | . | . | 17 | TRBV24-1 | TGTGCCACCAGTGGGGGACAAAATGTCCGGGGCAATCAGCCCCAGCATTTT | CATSGGQNVRGNQPQHF
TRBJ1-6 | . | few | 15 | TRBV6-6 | TGTGCCAGCAGTGGGGAAAGGGCGGGGGATTCACCCCTCCACTTT | CASSGERAGDSPLHF
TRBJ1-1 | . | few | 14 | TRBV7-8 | TGTGCCAGCACGGGTGTAGAGACGAACACTGAAGCTTTCTTT | CASTGVETNTEAFF
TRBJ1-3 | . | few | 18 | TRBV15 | TGTGCCACCAGCAGAGATTATCCTTTCGTGACAGCTGGAAACACCATATATTTT | CATSRDYPFVTAGNTIYF
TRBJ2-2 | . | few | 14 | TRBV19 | TGTGCCAGTAACACAGGGTATCGTGGCGGGGAGCTGTTTTTT | CASNTGYRGGELFF
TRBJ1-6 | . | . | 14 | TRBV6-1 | TGTGCCAGCAGTGAGGAGAGAAGGTATTCACCCCTCCACTTT | CASSEERRYSPLHF
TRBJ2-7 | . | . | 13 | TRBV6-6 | TGTGCCAGCAGCTTAGAATGGTCCTACGAGCAGTACTTC | CASSLEWSYEQYF
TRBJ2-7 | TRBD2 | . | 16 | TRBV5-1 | TGCGCCAGCAGCCCAAGGACTAGCGGGAGTTCCTACGAGCAGTACTTC | CASSPRTSGSSYEQYF
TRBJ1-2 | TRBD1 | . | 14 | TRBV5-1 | TGCGCCAGCAGCTTGACAGGGGACCCATATGGCTACACCTTC | CASSLTGDPYGYTF
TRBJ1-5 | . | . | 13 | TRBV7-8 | TGTGCCAGCAGCTTAGAGCAGGCTCAGCCCCAGCATTTT | CASSLEQAQPQHF
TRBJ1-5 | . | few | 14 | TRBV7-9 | TGTGCCAGCAGCACACAGGGTCTTAGGCAGCCCCAGCATTTT | CASSTQGLRQPQHF
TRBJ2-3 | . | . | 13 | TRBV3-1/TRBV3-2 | TGTGCCAGCAATCAAGGGGGAGCAGATACGCAGTATTTT | CASNQGGADTQYF
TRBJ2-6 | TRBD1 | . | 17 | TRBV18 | TGTGCCAGCTCACCTGCCGGGACAGGGACTGGGGCCAACGTCCTGACTTTC | CASSPAGTGTGANVLTF
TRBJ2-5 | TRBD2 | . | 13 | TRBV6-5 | TGTGCCAGCAGGGGGACTATACAAGAGACCCAGTACTTC | CASRGTIQETQYF
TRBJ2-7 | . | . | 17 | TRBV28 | TGTGCCAGCAGTTTTACACTCTCCGGGACTCAATCCTACGAGCAGTACTTC | CASSFTLSGTQSYEQYF
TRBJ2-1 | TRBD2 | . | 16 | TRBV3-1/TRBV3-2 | TGTGCCAGCAGCCATCTCGGCCTAGCGGGAGTTGCTGAGCAGTTCTTC | CASSHLGLAGVAEQFF
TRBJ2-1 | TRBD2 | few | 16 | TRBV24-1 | TGTGCCACCAGTGATTCCGGGACTAGCACGGAGAATGAGCAGTTCTTC | CATSDSGTSTENEQFF
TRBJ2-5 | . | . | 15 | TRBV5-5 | TGTGCCAGCAGCTTAGGTCCTAGCGTACAAGAGACCCAGTACTTC | CASSLGPSVQETQYF
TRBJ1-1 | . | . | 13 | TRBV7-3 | TGTGCCAGCAGCTTAACGGTGCGCACTGAAGCTTTCTTT | CASSLTVRTEAFF
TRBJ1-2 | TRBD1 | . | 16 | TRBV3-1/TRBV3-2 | TGTGCCAGCAGCCAAGGACAGGGTGGTTTGGGAGGTGGCTACACCTTC | CASSQGQGGLGGGYTF
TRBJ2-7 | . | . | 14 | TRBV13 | TGTGCCAGCAGCTCAGGGCCCGGGGGCTACGAGCAGTACTTC | CASSSGPGGYEQYF
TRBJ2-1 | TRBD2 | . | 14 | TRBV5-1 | TGCGCCAGCAGCAAACCCGGGGGGGCTGGTGAGCAGTTCTTC | CASSKPGGAGEQFF
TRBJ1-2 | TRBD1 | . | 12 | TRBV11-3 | TGTGCCAGCAGCCGGACAGGGAATGGCTACACCTTC | CASSRTGNGYTF
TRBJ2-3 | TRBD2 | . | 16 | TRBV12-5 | TGTGCTAGTGCCAAAAGACTAGCGGGAGTGACAGATACGCAGTATTTT | CASAKRLAGVTDTQYF
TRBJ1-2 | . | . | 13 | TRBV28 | TGTGCCAGCAAAGCCACAGGGCCCTATGGCTACACCTTC | CASKATGPYGYTF
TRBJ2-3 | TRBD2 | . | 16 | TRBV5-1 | TGCGCCAGCAGCACTGAGGGGCGGGGGGGCCCCGATACGCAGTATTTT | CASSTEGRGGPDTQYF
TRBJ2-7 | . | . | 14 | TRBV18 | TGTGCCAGCTCACTGTCCCGGTCGACCTACGAGCAGTACTTC | CASSLSRSTYEQYF
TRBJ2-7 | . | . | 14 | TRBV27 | TGTGCCAGCACCCCAGGGGCAGGGGAAGGCGAGCAGTACTTC | CASTPGAGEGEQYF
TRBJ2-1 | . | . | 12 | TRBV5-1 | TGCGCCAGCAGCACGGACAGCCCGGGGCAGTTCTTC | CASSTDSPGQFF